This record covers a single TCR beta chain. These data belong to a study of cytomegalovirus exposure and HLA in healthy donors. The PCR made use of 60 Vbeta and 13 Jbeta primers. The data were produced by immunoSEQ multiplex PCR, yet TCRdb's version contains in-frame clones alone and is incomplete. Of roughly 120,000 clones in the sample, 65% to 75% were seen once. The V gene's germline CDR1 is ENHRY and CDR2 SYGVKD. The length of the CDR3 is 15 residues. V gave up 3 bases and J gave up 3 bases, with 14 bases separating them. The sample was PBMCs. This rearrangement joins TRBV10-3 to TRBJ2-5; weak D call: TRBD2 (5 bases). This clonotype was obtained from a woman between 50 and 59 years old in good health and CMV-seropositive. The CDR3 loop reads CAISDNPGLKETQYF. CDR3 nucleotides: TGTGCCATCAGTGACAATCCGGGATTAAAAGAGACCCAGTACTTC.